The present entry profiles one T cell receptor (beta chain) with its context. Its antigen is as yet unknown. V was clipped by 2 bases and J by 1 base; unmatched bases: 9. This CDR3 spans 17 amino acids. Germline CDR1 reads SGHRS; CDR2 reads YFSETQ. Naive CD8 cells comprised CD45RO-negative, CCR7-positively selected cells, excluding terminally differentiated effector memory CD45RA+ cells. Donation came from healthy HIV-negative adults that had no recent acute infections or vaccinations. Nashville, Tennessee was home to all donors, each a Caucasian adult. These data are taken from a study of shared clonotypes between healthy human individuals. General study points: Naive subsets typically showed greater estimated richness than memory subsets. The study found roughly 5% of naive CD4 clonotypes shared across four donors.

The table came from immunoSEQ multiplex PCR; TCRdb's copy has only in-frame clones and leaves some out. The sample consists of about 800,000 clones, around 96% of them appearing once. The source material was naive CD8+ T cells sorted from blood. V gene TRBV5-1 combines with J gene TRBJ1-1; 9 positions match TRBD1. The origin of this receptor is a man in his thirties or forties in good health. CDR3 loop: CASSFGQGTFRNTEAFF. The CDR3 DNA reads TGCGCCAGCAGCTTTGGACAGGGGACCTTTCGGAACACTGAAGCTTTCTTT. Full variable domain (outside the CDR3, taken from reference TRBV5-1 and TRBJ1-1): KAGVTQTPRYLIKTRGQQVTLSCSPISGHRSVSWYQQTPGQGLQFLFEYFSETQRNKGNFPGRFSGRQFSNSRSEMNVSTLELGDSALYLCASSFGQGTFRNTEAFFGQGTRLTVV.